These 27 T cell receptor beta chains were all obtained from the same sample, sequenced in a study of blood T cell repertoires in COVID-19 (dated by TCRdb to about 2020). The library was obtained by the immunoSEQ multiplex PCR assay. The source is immuneACCESS, and TCRdb retained only in-frame sequences with V and J called. Part of the clones is not carried over; for the studies checked, unresolved V genes explain less than half of this, and the remainder is unexplained. For this sample there are 95,000 to 100,000 clones; roughly nine tenths appear just once. 15% to 20% of the sample lies in the top ten. Sequencing was carried out using peripheral blood. The receptors come from a man aged 45 to 65 with acute or convalescent COVID-19.

CDR3 sequence: CASRFTYGNTEAFF. As DNA, the CDR3 is TGTGCCAGCAGGTTTACTTATGGGAACACTGAAGCTTTCTTT. V and J are TRBV6-6 and TRBJ1-1; D is unclear. The CDR3 consists of 14 residues. Trimming pared 6 bases from V and 1 base from J, leaving 12 bases between. From germline, CDR1 is MNHNY and CDR2 SVGAGI (reference sequence).

V is TRBV5-6 and J is TRBJ2-7; TRBD1 aligns across 8 bases. From germline, CDR1 is SGHDT and CDR2 YYEEEE. Trimming removed 4 bases from V and 4 bases from J; junction bases left unmatched: 10. CDR3 length: 15 residues. The CDR3 DNA sequence: TGTGCCAGCAGCGCCAAACTCCGGGACAGGTACGAGCAGTACTTC. Its protein is CASSAKLRDRYEQYF.

V and J are TRBV28 and TRBJ1-3, with TRBD1 matching 8 bases. V lost 5 bases to trimming and J lost 3 bases; unmatched junction nucleotides: 18. The CDR3 is 19 amino acids. Germline V CDR1 and CDR2: MDHEN, SYDVKM. This CDR3 is CASSLNLAYRGNDGNTIYF. CDR3 coding DNA: TGTGCCAGCAGTCTTAACCTCGCGTACAGGGGGAACGATGGAAACACCATATATTTT.

This clone showed up just once. The chain is built from TRBV7-9 and TRBJ1-5; D is possibly TRBD1 (6 bases). V lost 5 bases and J 1 base, leaving 12 bases between the germline ends. Germline CDR1 and CDR2: SEHNR and FQNEAQ (reference sequence). The CDR3 has 15 amino acids. CDR3 residues: CASSPTGTSNQPQHF. The CDR3 nucleotides read TGTGCCAGCAGCCCGACAGGTACGAGCAATCAGCCCCAGCATTTT.

The rearrangement uses TRBV7-8 and TRBJ1-1; possibly TRBD1 for D (5 bases). Germline V gene lookup returns CDR1 SGHVS and CDR2 FQNEAQ. V lost 6 bases and J lost 5, with 22 bases in between. This CDR3 has 16 amino acids. Here the CDR3 reads CASSPTGLLMGTEAFF. The CDR3 DNA follows: TGTGCCAGCAGTCCAACGGGACTCCTGATGGGGACTGAAGCTTTCTTT.

The gene calls are TRBV7-2 and TRBJ2-5; TRBD2 matches at 8 bases. Trimming removed 5 bases from V and 4 bases from J; junction bases left unmatched: 9. The length of the CDR3 is 15 residues. The V gene's germline CDR1 is SGHTA and CDR2 FQGNSA. CDR3: CASSDAGGRGETQYF. The CDR3 DNA reads TGTGCCAGCAGCGACGCGGGGGGTCGGGGAGAGACCCAGTACTTC.

This sequence joins TRBV13 and TRBJ2-2; D may be TRBD2 (6 bases). The germline V gene has CDR1 PRHDT and CDR2 FYEKMQ (reference sequence). V lost 2 bases, J lost 6 bases, and 10 bases lay in between. The CDR3 consists of 14 residues. CDR3 amino acids: CASSLSAGPGELFF. The CDR3 DNA is TGTGCCAGCAGCTTATCTGCGGGGCCCGGGGAGCTGTTTTTT. Together with reference TRBV13 and TRBJ2-2, the CDR3 gives the full variable domain: AAGVIQSPRHLIKEKRETATLKCYPIPRHDTVYWYQQGPGQDPQFLISFYEKMQSDKGSIPDRFSAQQFSDYHSELNMSSLELGDSALYFCASSLSAGPGELFFGEGSRLTVL.

The gene calls are TRBV3-1 (or the pseudogene TRBV3-2) and TRBJ1-5; D gene unclear. The CDR3 is 15 residues long. Per the germline V gene, CDR1 is LGHDT and CDR2 is YNNKEL (reference sequence). Trimming removed 1 base at V and 2 bases at J, with 9 bases between. The CDR3 sequence: CASSQGGLGNQPQHF. CDR3 bases: TGTGCCAGCAGCCAAGGCGGATTGGGCAATCAGCCCCAGCATTTT.

The V and J genes are TRBV19 and TRBJ2-1; 9 nucleotides match TRBD2. Germline lookup yields CDR1 LNHDA and CDR2 SQIVND (reference sequence). Trimming removed 2 bases from V and 1 base from J; junction bases left unmatched: 3. There are 16 residues in the CDR3. CDR3: CASSIRLAGSYNEQFF. Written as DNA, the CDR3 is TGTGCCAGTAGTATACGGCTAGCGGGGTCCTACAATGAGCAGTTCTTC.

As regards this clone: Compared with germline, one end of the junction differs, possibly owing to a read error. CDR3 in DNA: TGTGCCAGCAGCCTAGCCCAGGCGAACACCGGGGAGCTGTTTTTT. Residues: CASSLAQANTGELFF. The chain is built from TRBV7-6 and TRBJ2-2; possible D gene TRBD2, 5 bases. The CDR3 sequence is 15 residues long. In germline, CDR1 is SGHVS, CDR2 FNYEAQ.

This sequence joins TRBV11-3 and TRBJ1-2, with a possible D match to TRBD1 (6 bases). Germline CDR1 is SGHNT and CDR2 is YENEEA. This CDR3 has 17 residues. V lost 5 bases, J lost 7 bases, and 26 bases lay in between. CDR3 DNA: TGTGCCAGCAGCCCATGGGTCCAAAGGGGGATTGACTCTGGCTACACCTTC. Its protein product is CASSPWVQRGIDSGYTF.

The chain employs TRBV18 and TRBJ2-7, with D possibly being TRBD1 (6 bases). Trimming removed 2 bases from V and 0 bases from J, with 8 bases in between. Germline CDR1 KGHSH, CDR2 LQKENI. This CDR3 has 14 residues. The CDR3 DNA reads TGTGCCAGCTCACCAGACAGGCGCTCCTACGAGCAGTACTTC. It is translated as CASSPDRRSYEQYF.

The gene calls are TRBV7-3 and TRBJ2-3; a weak D match, TRBD1 (5 bases). The CDR3 is 15 amino acids. Per the germline V gene, CDR1 is SGHTA and CDR2 is FQGTGA. The V end was cut by 8 bases, the J end by 5 bases, with 20 bases between. CDR3 amino acids: CASALGRLPQDTQYF. Written as DNA, the CDR3 is TGTGCCAGCGCCTTGGGGCGGCTCCCCCAAGATACGCAGTATTTT.

V usage is TRBV28 and J usage is TRBJ1-5; the D is unclear. V was trimmed by 6 bases and J by 0 bases, leaving 12 bases between them. The CDR3 runs 15 residues. Germline V gene sequence: CDR1 MDHEN, CDR2 SYDVKM. The CDR3 reads CASSEGSFSNQPQHF. Here the CDR3 DNA reads TGTGCCAGCAGCGAGGGCAGCTTTAGCAATCAGCCCCAGCATTTT.

Written as DNA, the CDR3 is TGTGCCAGCAGCTTCCGGGCTGGGGCCAACGTCCTGACTTTC. Translated, it gives CASSFRAGANVLTF. The chain combines TRBV7-9 with TRBJ2-6; the D is unclear. CDR1 is SEHNR, CDR2 FQNEAQ, per germline (reference sequence). The CDR3 sequence is 14 residues long. Between the trimmed V and J ends, which lost 3 bases and 2 bases, there was a span of 5 bases.

V gene TRBV2 combines with J gene TRBJ1-5; 7 bases map to TRBD1. Trimming removed 7 bases from V and 7 bases from J; junction bases left unmatched: 4. CDR3 length equals 12 residues. Germline values: CDR1 SNHLY, CDR2 FYNNEI. CDR3 region: CASTRGEQPQHF. The CDR3 DNA sequence: TGTGCCAGCACCAGGGGGGAACAGCCCCAGCATTTT.

The chain joins TRBV4-3 to TRBJ1-1; 7 positions match TRBD1. J was trimmed by 3 bases and V by 1 base; bases with no gene match: 5. The CDR3 is 15 amino acids. CDR1 is LGHNA, CDR2 YSLEER, per germline. The CDR3 DNA reads TGCGCCAGCAGCCAAGCCGACAGGGACTACACTGAAGCTTTCTTT. Protein product: CASSQADRDYTEAFF.

The chain joins TRBV6-1 to TRBJ1-2; the match to TRBD1 covers 7 bases. The CDR3 is 14 amino acids. Germline values: CDR1 MNHNS, CDR2 SASEGT. V shed 1 base, J shed 4 bases, and the junction held 3 bases outside the gene matches. CDR3 residues: CASSEGQGVYGYTF. The CDR3 DNA reads as TGTGCCAGCAGTGAAGGGCAGGGGGTCTATGGCTACACCTTC.

This clone was recorded once. This chain links TRBV5-5 with TRBJ2-7; 7 bases agree with TRBD1. V lost 0 bases and J lost 3; bases outside the gene matches: 0. The CDR3 is 13 amino acids. CDR1 is SGHKS and CDR2 is YYEKEE in the germline V gene (reference sequence). CDR3: CASSLDRGYEQYF. Written as DNA, the CDR3 is TGTGCCAGCAGCTTGGACAGGGGCTACGAGCAGTACTTC.

This sequence joins TRBV30 and TRBJ1-2; possible D gene TRBD1, 5 bases. V dropped 3 bases and J dropped 7 bases, with 18 bases sitting between them. CDR1 and CDR2 (germline): GTSNPN, SVGIG (reference sequence). The CDR3 sequence is 14 residues long. The CDR3 nucleotides read TGTGCCTGGAGCCCTGATATAACAGGTGCTGGCTACACCTTC. Protein sequence: CAWSPDITGAGYTF.

This chain joins TRBV30 and TRBJ1-2; D remains unclear. The CDR3 sequence is 14 residues long. The V gene lost 3 bases and the J gene lost 4 bases, with 15 bases spanning the gap. The germline CDR1 and CDR2 sequences are GTSNPN and SVGIG (reference sequence). The CDR3 DNA is TGTGCCTGGAGCATCTCCAGTGGCGGCTATGGCTACACCTTC. Its protein is CAWSISSGGYGYTF.

Only one count was recorded for this clone. The chain couples TRBV9 to TRBJ1-5, with D possibly matching TRBD1 (5 bases). The CDR3 has 13 amino acids. Trimming removed 0 bases from V and 5 bases from J, with 6 bases in between. Looked up from germline, CDR1 is SGDLS and CDR2 is YYNGEE. CDR3 in amino acids: CASSVGRDQPQHF. The DNA of the CDR3 is TGTGCCAGCAGCGTAGGCAGGGATCAGCCCCAGCATTTT.

The chain recombines TRBV12-3 or TRBV12-4 with TRBJ2-2; D remains unclear. This CDR3 is built from 13 residues. V was shortened by 4 bases and J by 8 bases, with 11 bases between the two germline ends. DNA of the CDR3: TGTGCCAGCAGTTCCTACAGTGGGGGGGAGCTGTTTTTT. It is translated as CASSSYSGGELFF.

The V gene is TRBV5-6, the J gene TRBJ2-2, with D possibly being TRBD2 (6 bases). Per germline, CDR1 SGHDT and CDR2 YYEEEE. Deletions cut 7 bases from V and 3 bases from J, with 19 bases between. There are 16 residues in the CDR3. CDR3 loop: CASGKMGGEDTGELFF. CDR3 nucleotides: TGTGCCAGCGGAAAAATGGGGGGTGAAGACACCGGGGAGCTGTTTTTT.

The sample holds many counts of this clone. This chain joins TRBV6-5 and TRBJ2-7; 7 nucleotides align to TRBD1. Trimming cost V 5 bases and J 3 bases; bases outside gene matches: 7. CDR1 and CDR2 from the germline V gene are MNHEY and SVGAGI. CDR3 length equals 14 residues. CDR3 in amino acids: CASSQRDRNYEQYF. CDR3 coding DNA: TGTGCCAGCAGTCAACGGGACAGAAACTACGAGCAGTACTTC.

The V gene is TRBV15, the J gene TRBJ2-2; a weak D match, TRBD2 (5 bases). V lost 0 bases to trimming and J lost 4 bases, with 18 bases between them. The CDR3 contains 18 residues. CDR1 is LNHNV, CDR2 YYDKDF, per germline (reference sequence). CDR3 in DNA: TGTGCCACCAGCAGAGATCCGGTTCGGGGTATGGGCACCGGGGAGCTGTTTTTT. This codes for CATSRDPVRGMGTGELFF.

The chain employs TRBV9 and TRBJ1-5, with no clear D. V was clipped by 0 bases and J by 7 bases, with 11 bases between them. The CDR3 totals 14 residues. Germline CDR1 reads SGDLS; CDR2 reads YYNGEE. CDR3 nucleotide sequence: TGTGCCAGCAGCGTAGGGCCGGGTTACCAGCCCCAGCATTTT. Protein sequence: CASSVGPGYQPQHF.